The rows below give T cell receptor beta chains drawn from one sample of a study of cytomegalovirus exposure and HLA in healthy donors. Measured with immunoSEQ multiplex PCR; TCRdb has only the in-frame clones, and not every one. The table shows around 150,000 clones, with about 76% occurring only once. Input material: PBMCs. The receptor set was obtained from a human donor in good health. Each CDR3 is given without its conserved first and last residue. A D gene is named only where the DNA matches it firmly.

j_call v_call d_call cdr3_aa
TRBJ1-1 TRBV6-1 - ASDSRTGSEAF
TRBJ2-1 TRBV7-3 - ASSSPGEQF
TRBJ2-5 TRBV9 - ASSALPGYTWETQY
TRBJ1-3 TRBV6-6 - ASSDRGAGNTIY
TRBJ1-4 TRBV27 - ASSPYPEEYNEKLF
TRBJ2-7 TRBV5-6 - ASSFFPYEQY
TRBJ1-6 TRBV5-1 TRBD1 ASSLGTGSAAILH
TRBJ1-3 TRBV7-2 - ASSSQRGSGGNTIY
TRBJ2-3 TRBV10-3 TRBD2 AISESTSGHTDTQY
TRBJ2-2 TRBV11-2 - ASSLRTGELF
TRBJ2-1 TRBV8-2 - GSASAALQSSGASYNEQF
TRBJ2-1 TRBV6-6 - ASARTSGGNNEQF
TRBJ2-3 TRBV4-1 TRBD2 ASSRLAGDADTQY
TRBJ1-1 TRBV9 - ASSAYLMNTEAF
TRBJ2-3 TRBV15 - ANCSWGPYGFRHTQY
TRBJ2-5 TRBV27 - ASIRSGETQY
TRBJ2-1 TRBV4-2 - ASSPSGREQF
TRBJ1-1 TRBV27 - ASSPGAGLPTEAF
TRBJ2-2 TRBV12-2 - ASRFLTGGMGELF
TRBJ2-1 TRBV30 TRBD2 AWREGPAGGPYNEQF
TRBJ2-3 TRBV10-1 TRBD2 ASSSVAGVKADTQY
TRBJ2-7 TRBV6-1 TRBD1 ASSQDRGRVYEQY
TRBJ2-2 TRBV7-9 TRBD1 ASSLQGARTGELF
TRBJ1-2 TRBV28 TRBD1 ASRERDRAGYT
TRBJ2-2 TRBV5-6 - ASSWATNTGELF
TRBJ1-4 TRBV5-4 - ASSPWGGGDEKLF
TRBJ1-1 TRBV9 TRBD1 ASSGTGGGTEAF
TRBJ2-2 TRBV29-1 TRBD2 SGGAGGNTGELF
TRBJ2-5 TRBV5-1 - ASRPSIQETQY
TRBJ2-1 TRBV4-1 TRBD1 ASSQGRGTATYNEQF
TRBJ1-2 TRBV6-5 - ASSSPTGRGYT
TRBJ2-1 TRBV7-9 TRBD2 ASSLAEENNEQF
TRBJ2-2 TRBV5-1 TRBD1 ASSPGQGTGELF
TRBJ2-7 TRBV6-5 TRBD1 ASSRPGTGTYEQY
TRBJ1-2 TRBV5-6 - ASSFASAYGYT
TRBJ2-3 TRBV2 - AREGGGTDTQY
TRBJ1-1 TRBV7-6 TRBD1 ASSPRQGHTEAF
TRBJ2-7 TRBV5-1 - ASSLAGVGAYEQY
TRBJ1-4 TRBV4-1 - ASSQVPGGEQSPF
TRBJ2-7 TRBV5-4 - ASSLQGGYEQY
TRBJ2-3 TRBV7-3 - ASSPRLRRTDTQY
TRBJ2-1 TRBV5-1 - ASSLDGSAEVEQF
TRBJ1-5 TRBV19 - ASRGAGSSNQPQH
TRBJ2-7 TRBV5-1 - ASSLDASSYEQY
TRBJ1-2 TRBV25-1 TRBD1 ASSEWWTGTNYGYT
TRBJ1-4 TRBV19 - ASSSPGGRTNEKLF
TRBJ1-2 TRBV28 - ATLREGDYGYT
TRBJ2-5 TRBV30 - ACQLGGETQY
TRBJ2-3 TRBV7-9 TRBD2 ASSFLAGGQDTQY
TRBJ2-7 TRBV6-6 - ASSSLIYEQY
TRBJ2-3 TRBV18 - ASSPPSADTQY
TRBJ2-1 TRBV29-1 TRBD2 SVRGGRNNEQF